A selection of T cell receptor beta chains follows, all from one sample in a study of CD8+CD57+ T cells in acquired aplastic anemia. TCRdb re-derived calls from the reads in MiXCR, one entry per CDR3 protein. The sample records approximately 380,000 distinct CDR3 sequences, roughly 68% being singletons. The sequenced sample was sorted CD4+, CD8+, or CD8+CD57+ T cells (not recorded which) from PBMCs. The source of these receptors is a human donor in good health, serving as a control. Both conserved end residues are part of each CDR3. A D gene is named only where the DNA matches it firmly. A row's size may be missing; if present it is once, few, many or a size class.

d_gene	abundance	v_gene	j_gene	CDR3aa	CDR3nt
NA	NA	TRBV12-3/TRBV12-4	TRBJ2-7	CASSFRTGPSSYEQYF	TGTGCCAGCAGTTTCCGCACAGGGCCTTCCTCCTACGAGCAGTACTTC
NA	NA	TRBV20-1	TRBJ2-4	CSDGSWQNIQYF	TGCAGTGACGGTTCTTGGCAAAACATTCAGTACTTC
NA	once	TRBV7-3	TRBJ2-5	CASSLTVTETQYF	TGTGCCAGCAGCTTAACGGTGACAGAGACCCAGTACTTC
NA	NA	TRBV10-3	TRBJ2-7	CASSSSRYEQYF	TGTGCCAGCAGTTCCTCGAGGTACGAGCAGTACTTC
TRBD1	NA	TRBV7-8	TRBJ2-6	CASSEQGAPGAKLLTF	TGTGCCAGCAGTGAGCAGGGGGCGCCTGGGGCCAAGCTCCTGACTTTC
NA	few	TRBV11-1	TRBJ2-3	CASSLAMSRPDTQYF	TGTGCCAGCAGCTTAGCGATGAGTAGACCAGATACGCAGTATTTT
NA	NA	TRBV7-3	TRBJ1-6	CASSTTSLQGSPLF	TGTGCCAGCAGCACTACGTCACTTCAAGGTTCACCCCTCTTT
TRBD2	NA	TRBV2	TRBJ2-1	CATRLAGRSDEQFF	TGTGCCACCCGACTAGCGGGAAGATCGGATGAGCAGTTCTTC
TRBD2	NA	TRBV7-9	TRBJ2-3	CASSSHGTSGGDKQYF	TGTGCCAGCAGCTCCCATGGGACTAGCGGGGGGGATAAGCAGTATTTT
NA	many	TRBV12-3/TRBV12-4	TRBJ1-1	CASSFFPFEAFF	TGTGCCAGCAGTTTTTTTCCTTTTGAAGCTTTCTTT
TRBD2	few	TRBV7-8	TRBJ2-5	CASSLAVRLASETQYF	TGTGCCAGCAGCTTAGCTGTGAGACTAGCTTCAGAGACCCAGTACTTC
NA	NA	TRBV9	TRBJ1-2	CASSEGHSGGDTPF	TGTGCCAGCAGTGAAGGGCATAGCGGTGGCGATACCCCCTTC
TRBD1	NA	TRBV7-2	TRBJ1-1	CASSSSPGTAQSGF	TGTGCCAGCAGCTCCTCCCCCGGGACAGCGCAATCCGGCTTT